This T cell receptor beta chain stems from a study of T-cell reconstitution after alpha-beta-depleted transplantation in children. There are 15 residues in the CDR3. Germline V gene lookup returns CDR1 LNHNV and CDR2 YYDKDF (reference sequence). The J segment lost 0 bases and the V segment lost 5 bases, leaving 6 bases of the junction unmatched. Regarding this clonotype: The antigen remains unidentified.

Study findings and constraints: Where some patients showed high TCRbeta diversity at day 60, it came from recipient T cells and thymic progenitors that had survived. Several hundred expanded graft clones reportedly supplied alpha-beta T cells about two months after transplant.

TCRbeta library preparation incorporated unique molecular identifiers. One entry per CDR3 protein, called by TCRdb with MiXCR from the PCR reads. The data contain approximately 31,000 distinct CDR3 sequences, roughly 6.7% of them singletons. The chain has TRBV15 and TRBJ2-7; 8 bases agree with TRBD1. The material sequenced was peripheral blood, taken 60 days after TCRalphabeta/CD19-depleted stem cell transplant. The origin of this receptor is a child in the first two years of life who had a stem cell transplant for acute myeloid leukemia, so the T cells may come from the graft donor. The CDR3 nucleotides read TGTGCCACCAGCGGCCGGGACAGGAGCTCCTACGAGCAGTACTTC. Encoded protein: CATSGRDRSSYEQYF.